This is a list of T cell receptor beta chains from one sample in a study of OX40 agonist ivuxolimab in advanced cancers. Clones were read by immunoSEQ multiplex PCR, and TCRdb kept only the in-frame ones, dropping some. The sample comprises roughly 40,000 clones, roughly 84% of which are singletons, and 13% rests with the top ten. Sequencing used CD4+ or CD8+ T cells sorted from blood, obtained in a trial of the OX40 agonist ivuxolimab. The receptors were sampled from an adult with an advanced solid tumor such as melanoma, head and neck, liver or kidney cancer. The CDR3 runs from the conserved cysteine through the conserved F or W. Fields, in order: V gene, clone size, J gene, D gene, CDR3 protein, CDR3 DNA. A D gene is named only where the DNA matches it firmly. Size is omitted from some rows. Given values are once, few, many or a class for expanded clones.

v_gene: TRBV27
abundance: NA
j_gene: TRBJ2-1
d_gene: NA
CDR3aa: CASSLSSGIYNEQFF
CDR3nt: TGTGCCAGCAGTTTATCGTCGGGAATCTACAATGAGCAGTTCTTC

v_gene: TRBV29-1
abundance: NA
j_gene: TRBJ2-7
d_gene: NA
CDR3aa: CSAKDTQSYEQYF
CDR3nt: TGCAGCGCCAAAGACACCCAGTCCTACGAGCAGTACTTC

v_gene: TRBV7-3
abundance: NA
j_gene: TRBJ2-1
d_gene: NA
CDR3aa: CASSFQGSYNEQFF
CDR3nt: TGTGCCAGCAGCTTCCAGGGATCCTACAATGAGCAGTTCTTC

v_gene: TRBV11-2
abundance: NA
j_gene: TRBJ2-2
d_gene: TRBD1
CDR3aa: CASSGQGGYTGELFF
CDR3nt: TGTGCCAGCAGCGGACAGGGCGGTTACACCGGGGAGCTGTTTTTT

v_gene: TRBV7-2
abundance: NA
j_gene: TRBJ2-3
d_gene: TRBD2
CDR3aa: CASSLTSVGTDTQYF
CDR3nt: TGTGCCAGCAGCCTGACTAGCGTGGGCACAGATACGCAGTATTTT

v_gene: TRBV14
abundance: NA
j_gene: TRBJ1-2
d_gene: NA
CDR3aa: CASSQDLWRGYTF
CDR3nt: TGTGCCAGCAGCCAGGATCTTTGGCGCGGCTACACCTTC

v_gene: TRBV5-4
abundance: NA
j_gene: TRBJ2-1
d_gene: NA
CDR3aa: CASSQSGPAWEQFF
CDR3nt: TGTGCCAGCAGCCAGAGCGGCCCGGCCTGGGAGCAGTTCTTC

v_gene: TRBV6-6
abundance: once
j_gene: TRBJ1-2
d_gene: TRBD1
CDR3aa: CASSNLQGNYGYTF
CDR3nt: TGTGCCAGCAGTAATTTACAGGGGAACTATGGCTACACCTTC

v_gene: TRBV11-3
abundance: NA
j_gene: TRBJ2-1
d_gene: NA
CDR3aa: CASSSGGPYNEQFF
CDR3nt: TGTGCCAGCAGCTCGGGTGGACCTTACAATGAGCAGTTCTTC

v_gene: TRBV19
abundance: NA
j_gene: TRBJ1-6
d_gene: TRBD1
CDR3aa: CASSNLPGQVDSPLHF
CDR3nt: TGTGCCAGTAGTAACCTACCGGGACAGGTCGATTCACCCCTCCACTTT

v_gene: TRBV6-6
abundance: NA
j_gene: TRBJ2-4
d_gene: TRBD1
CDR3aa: CASSYGTGKNIQYF
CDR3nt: TGTGCCAGCAGTTATGGGACAGGGAAAAACATTCAGTACTTC

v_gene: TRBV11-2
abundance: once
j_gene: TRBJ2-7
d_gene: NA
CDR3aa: CASSLATDPAHEQYF
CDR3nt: TGTGCCAGCAGCTTAGCGACAGACCCGGCCCACGAGCAGTACTTC

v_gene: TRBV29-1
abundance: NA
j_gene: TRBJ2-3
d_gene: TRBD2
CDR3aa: CSVGPPLASGSTDTQYF
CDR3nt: TGCAGCGTTGGCCCCCCTCTCGCTAGCGGGAGTACAGATACGCAGTATTTT

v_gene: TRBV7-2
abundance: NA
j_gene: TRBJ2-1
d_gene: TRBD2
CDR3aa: CASSLGRVDNEQFF
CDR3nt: TGTGCCAGCAGCCTGGGGAGGGTAGACAATGAGCAGTTCTTC

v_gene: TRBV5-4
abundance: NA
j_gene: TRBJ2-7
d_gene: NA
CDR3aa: CASSPARDTYEQYF
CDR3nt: TGTGCCAGCAGCCCGGCCCGGGACACCTACGAGCAGTACTTC

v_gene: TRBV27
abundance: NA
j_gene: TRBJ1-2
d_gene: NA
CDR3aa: CASSLSNYGYTF
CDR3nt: TGTGCCAGCAGTTTATCGAACTATGGCTACACCTTC

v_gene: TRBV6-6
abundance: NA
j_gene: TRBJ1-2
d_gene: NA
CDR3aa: CASSSQAGNYGYTF
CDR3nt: TGTGCCAGCAGTTCCCAGGCTGGAAACTATGGCTACACCTTC

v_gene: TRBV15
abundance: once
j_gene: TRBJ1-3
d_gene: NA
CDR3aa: CATSSPGRSSGNTIYF
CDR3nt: TGTGCCACCAGCAGCCCCGGACGGTCCTCTGGAAACACCATATATTTT

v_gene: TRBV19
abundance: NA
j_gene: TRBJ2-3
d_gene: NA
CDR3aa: CASSESGTPLDTQYF
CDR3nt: TGTGCCAGTAGTGAATCCGGGACTCCACTAGATACGCAGTATTTT

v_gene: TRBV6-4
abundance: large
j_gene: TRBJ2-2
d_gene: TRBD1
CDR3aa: CASSATGGSGELFF
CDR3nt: TGTGCCAGCAGTGCGACAGGGGGAAGCGGGGAGCTGTTTTTT